This passage covers 7 T cell receptor beta chains from one sample sequenced in a study of blood T cells in healthy people across ages. Then a second PCR, running roughly 7 to 11 cycles, was carried out with a sample-barcoded 5' primer and a J-beta primer mix. TCRdb analysed the 5' RACE reads with MiXCR anew, one entry per CDR3 protein. The sample has under 950,000 distinct CDR3 sequences; about 20% are singletons. Sequenced material: blood. All receptors derive from a man aged 70 or older in good health.

This clonotype was counted at least ten times. The chain joins TRBV12-3 or TRBV12-4 to TRBJ1-1, with D maybe TRBD1 (6 bases). The CDR3 has 13 residues. Trimming took off 5 bases at V and 3 bases at J, with 10 bases between the two ends. The CDR3 region is CASSQQGYTEAFF. The CDR3 region has the DNA TGTGCCAGCAGTCAACAGGGTTACACTGAAGCTTTCTTT.

This clonotype has a handful of counts. V is TRBV14 and J is TRBJ2-5; no clear D. Germline V CDR1 and CDR2: SGHDN, FVKESK. There are 12 residues in the CDR3. The V end lost 3 bases, the J end lost 3 bases, and 5 bases lay between the germline ends. CDR3 sequence reads: CASSQLKETQYF. For the CDR3, the DNA is TGTGCCAGCAGCCAGCTAAAAGAGACCCAGTACTTC.

This clonotype was found a few times. In DNA form, the CDR3 reads TGCGCCAGCAGCTTGTCGGCAGGGGGATCGGCTAGCAATCAGCCCCAGCATTTT. This sequence encodes CASSLSAGGSASNQPQHF. This chain links TRBV5-1 with TRBJ1-5; 7 bases line up with TRBD1. Looked up from germline, CDR1 is SGHRS and CDR2 is YFSETQ. Trimming took 1 base from V and 0 from J; bases not matched to a gene: 10. The CDR3 totals 18 residues.

The chain joins TRBV5-1 to TRBJ1-5; D not certain. The ends were cut back, 0 bases at V and 7 bases at J, with 8 bases in the middle. Germline V gives CDR1 SGHRS, CDR2 YFSETQ. The CDR3 covers 13 residues. The CDR3 nucleotides read TGCGCCAGCAGCTTGGCCTTGGAGCAGCCCCAGCATTTT. Its protein product is CASSLALEQPQHF.

This clonotype was seen once. V and J are TRBV27 and TRBJ2-7; possibly TRBD1 for D (5 bases). Trimming cost V 5 bases and J 4 bases, with 18 bases left between them. CDR1 and CDR2 from the germline V gene are MNHEY and SMNVEV (reference sequence). The CDR3 has 15 amino acids. CDR3 in amino acids: CASSRKYDSVYEQYF. DNA for the CDR3: TGTGCCAGCAGTAGAAAGTACGACAGCGTGTACGAGCAGTACTTC.

This clonotype has more than one count but fewer than ten. V is TRBV28 and J is TRBJ2-2, with D possibly being TRBD1 (5 bases). Germline V gene lookup returns CDR1 MDHEN and CDR2 SYDVKM. V was cut by 4 bases and J by 0 bases, with 9 bases left in between. The CDR3 spans 15 residues. The CDR3 protein is CASSSQVTNTGELFF. The DNA of the CDR3 is TGTGCCAGCAGTTCACAGGTCACGAACACCGGGGAGCTGTTTTTT.

This clonotype was detected a few times. The gene calls are TRBV6-5 and TRBJ2-5, with TRBD2 identical over 9 bases. Losses at the gene ends were 0 bases for V and 6 bases for J; bases not matched to a gene: 8. The CDR3 runs 16 residues. CDR1 is MNHEY and CDR2 is SVGAGI in the germline V gene. The CDR3 is CASSYSTSGGKKTQYF. The CDR3 bases are TGTGCCAGCAGTTACTCGACGAGCGGGGGGAAAAAGACCCAGTACTTC.